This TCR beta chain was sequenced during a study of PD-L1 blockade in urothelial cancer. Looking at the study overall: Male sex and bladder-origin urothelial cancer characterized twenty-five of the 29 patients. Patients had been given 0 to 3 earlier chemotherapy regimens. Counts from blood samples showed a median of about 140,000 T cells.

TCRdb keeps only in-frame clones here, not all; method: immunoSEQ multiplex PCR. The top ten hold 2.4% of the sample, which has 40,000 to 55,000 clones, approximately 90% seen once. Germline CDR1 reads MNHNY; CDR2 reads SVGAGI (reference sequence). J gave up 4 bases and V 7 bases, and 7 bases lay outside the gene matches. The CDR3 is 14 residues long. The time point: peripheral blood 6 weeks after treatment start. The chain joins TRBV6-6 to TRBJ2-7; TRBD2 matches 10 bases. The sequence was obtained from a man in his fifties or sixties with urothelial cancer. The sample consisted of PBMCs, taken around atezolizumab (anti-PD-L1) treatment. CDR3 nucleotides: TGTGCCAGCACCCCTAGCGGGGGACCGTACGAGCAGTACTTC. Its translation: CASTPSGGPYEQYF.